This TCR beta chain emerged from a study of T cell responses to AZD1222 COVID-19 vaccine. Study-wide results and caveats: Mostly white British, mostly female donors; authors suggested clonal diversity may be underestimated.

This CDR3 has 11 amino acids. V was pared by 10 bases and J by 5 bases, with 12 bases between. Germline-derived CDR1 and CDR2 are SGHNT and YYREEE (reference sequence). To note about this clone: Its antigen is not known.

Libraries were prepared by immunoSEQ multiplex PCR; TCRdb keeps only in-frame clonotypes and omits some of them. The sample has approximately 120,000 clones; about nine tenths are singletons. The material was peripheral blood, obtained on day 0 of AZD1222 vaccination. The receptor comes from an adult in good health. V gene TRBV5-4 combines with J gene TRBJ1-2; D remains unclear. This CDR3 is CAAKKGYGYTF. CDR3 bases: TGTGCCGCCAAGAAGGGATATGGCTACACCTTC.